The clone carrying this T cell receptor beta chain was counted ten times or more. Its antigen is not known. Researchers used genomic DNA as the template to profile TCR beta VDJ and CDR3. TCRdb redid the calling of the reads with MiXCR, one entry per CDR3 protein. The sample includes nearly 60,000 distinct CDR3 sequences, around 50% of them seen just once. This specimen comes from a study of CD8+CD57+ T cells in acquired aplastic anemia. In the study overall: Sorted CD4+ and CD8+ cells yielded around 3 ug of DNA on average.

Patients chosen for sequencing had shown CD8+CD57+ cell expansion by flow cytometry. No therapy had been given to the patients at the time of blood sampling. Study-wide results and caveats: Comparison of patients with controls identified about 27 shared CD8+ CDR3 sequences. Patients and controls had CD8+ Simpson's diversity values that were not significantly distinct.

The V gene's germline CDR1 is DFQATT and CDR2 SNEGSKA (reference sequence). V dropped 2 bases and J dropped 8; count of bases not matched to a gene: 15. The CDR3 has 17 amino acids. The source of this sequence is a human donor with aplastic anemia. The chain joins TRBV20-1 to TRBJ1-2; 12 bases are shared with TRBD1. What was sequenced was sorted CD4+, CD8+, or CD8+CD57+ T cells (not recorded which) from PBMCs. The CDR3 nucleotides read TGCAGTGCTAGAAACAGGGACAGGGGGCCCCTGGGAGTAGGCTACACCTTC. Translated: CSARNRDRGPLGVGYTF.